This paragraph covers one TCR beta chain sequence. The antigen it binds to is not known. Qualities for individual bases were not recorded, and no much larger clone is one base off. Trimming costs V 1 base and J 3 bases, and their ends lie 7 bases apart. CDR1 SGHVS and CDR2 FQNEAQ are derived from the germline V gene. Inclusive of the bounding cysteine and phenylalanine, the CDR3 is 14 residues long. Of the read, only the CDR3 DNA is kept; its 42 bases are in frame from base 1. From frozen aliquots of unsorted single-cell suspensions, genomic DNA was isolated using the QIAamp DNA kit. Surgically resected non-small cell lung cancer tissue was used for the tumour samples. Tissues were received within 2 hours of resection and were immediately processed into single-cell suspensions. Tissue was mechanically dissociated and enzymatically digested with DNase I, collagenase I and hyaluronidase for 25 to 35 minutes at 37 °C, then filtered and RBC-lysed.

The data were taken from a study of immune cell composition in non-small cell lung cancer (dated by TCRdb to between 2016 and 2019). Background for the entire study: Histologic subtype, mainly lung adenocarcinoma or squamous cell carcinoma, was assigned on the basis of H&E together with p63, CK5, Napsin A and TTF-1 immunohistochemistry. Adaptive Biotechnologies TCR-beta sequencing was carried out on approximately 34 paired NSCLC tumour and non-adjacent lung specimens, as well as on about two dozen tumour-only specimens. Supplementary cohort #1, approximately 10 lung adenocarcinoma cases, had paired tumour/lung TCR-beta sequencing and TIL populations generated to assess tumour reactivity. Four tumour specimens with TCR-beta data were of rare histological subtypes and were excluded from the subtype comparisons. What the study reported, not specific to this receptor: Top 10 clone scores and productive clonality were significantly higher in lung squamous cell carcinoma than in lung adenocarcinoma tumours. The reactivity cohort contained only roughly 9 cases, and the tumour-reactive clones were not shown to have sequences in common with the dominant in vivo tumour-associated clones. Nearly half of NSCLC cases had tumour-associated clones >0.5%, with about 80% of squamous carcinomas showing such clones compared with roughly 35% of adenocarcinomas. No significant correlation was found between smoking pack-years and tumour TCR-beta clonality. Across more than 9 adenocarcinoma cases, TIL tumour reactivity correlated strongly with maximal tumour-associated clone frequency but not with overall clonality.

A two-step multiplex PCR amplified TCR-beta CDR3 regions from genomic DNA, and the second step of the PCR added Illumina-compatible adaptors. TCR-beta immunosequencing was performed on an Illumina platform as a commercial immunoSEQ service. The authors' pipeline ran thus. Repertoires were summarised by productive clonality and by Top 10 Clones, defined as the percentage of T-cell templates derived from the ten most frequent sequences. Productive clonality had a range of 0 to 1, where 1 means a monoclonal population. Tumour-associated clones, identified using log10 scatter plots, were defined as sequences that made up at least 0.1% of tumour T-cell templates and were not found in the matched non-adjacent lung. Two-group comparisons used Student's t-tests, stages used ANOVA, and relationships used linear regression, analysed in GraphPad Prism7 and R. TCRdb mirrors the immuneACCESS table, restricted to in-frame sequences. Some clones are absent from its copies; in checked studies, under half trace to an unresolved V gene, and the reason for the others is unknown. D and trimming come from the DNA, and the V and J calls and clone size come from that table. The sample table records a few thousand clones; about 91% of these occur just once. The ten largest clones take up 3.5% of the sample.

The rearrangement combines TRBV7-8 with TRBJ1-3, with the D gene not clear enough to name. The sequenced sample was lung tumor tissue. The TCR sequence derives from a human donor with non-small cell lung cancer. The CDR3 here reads CASSLGGNGNTIYF. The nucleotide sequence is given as TGTGCCAGCAGCTTAGGCGGCAATGGAAACACCATATATTTT. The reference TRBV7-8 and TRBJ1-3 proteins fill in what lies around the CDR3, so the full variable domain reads GAGVSQSPRYKVAKRGQDVALRCDPISGHVSLFWYQQALGQGPEFLTYFQNEAQLDKSGLPSDRFFAERPEGSVSTLKIQRTQQEDSAVYLCASSLGGNGNTIYFGEGSWLTVV.